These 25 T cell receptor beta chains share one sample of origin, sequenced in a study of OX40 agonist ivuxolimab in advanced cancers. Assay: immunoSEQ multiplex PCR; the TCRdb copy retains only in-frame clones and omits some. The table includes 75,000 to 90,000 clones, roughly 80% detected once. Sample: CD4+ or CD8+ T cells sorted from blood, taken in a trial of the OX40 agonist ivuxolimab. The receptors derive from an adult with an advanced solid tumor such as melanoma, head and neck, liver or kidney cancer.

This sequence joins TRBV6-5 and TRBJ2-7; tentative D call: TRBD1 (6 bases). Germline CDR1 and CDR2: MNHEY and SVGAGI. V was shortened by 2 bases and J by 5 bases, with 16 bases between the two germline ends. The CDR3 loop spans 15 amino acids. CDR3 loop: CASSYPETGTDEQYF. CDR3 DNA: TGTGCCAGCAGTTACCCGGAAACAGGGACGGACGAGCAGTACTTC.

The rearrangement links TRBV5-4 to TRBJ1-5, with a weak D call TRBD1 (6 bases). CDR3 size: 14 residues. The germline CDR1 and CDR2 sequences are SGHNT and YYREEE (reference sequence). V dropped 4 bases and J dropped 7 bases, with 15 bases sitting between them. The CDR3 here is CASSRSQGWQPQHF. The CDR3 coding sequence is TGTGCCAGCAGCAGATCACAGGGATGGCAGCCCCAGCATTTT.

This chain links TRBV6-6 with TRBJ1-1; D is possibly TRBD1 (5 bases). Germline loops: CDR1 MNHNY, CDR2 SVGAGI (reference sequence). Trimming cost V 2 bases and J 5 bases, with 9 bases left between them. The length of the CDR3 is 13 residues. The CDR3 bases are TGTGCCAGCAGTTACGGGTGGGGGACTGAAGCTTTCTTT. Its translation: CASSYGWGTEAFF.

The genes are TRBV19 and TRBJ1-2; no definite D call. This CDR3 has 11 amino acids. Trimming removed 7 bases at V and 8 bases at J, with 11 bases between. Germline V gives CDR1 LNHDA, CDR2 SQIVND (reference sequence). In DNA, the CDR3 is TGTGCCAGTACCTCCTCACAAGGCTACACCTTC. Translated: CASTSSQGYTF. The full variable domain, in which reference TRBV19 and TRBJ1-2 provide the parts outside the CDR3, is DGGITQSPKYLFRKEGQNVTLSCEQNLNHDAMYWYRQDPGQGLRLIYYSQIVNDFQKGDIAEGYSVSREKKESFPLTVTSAQKNPTAFYLCASTSSQGYTFGSGTRLTVV.

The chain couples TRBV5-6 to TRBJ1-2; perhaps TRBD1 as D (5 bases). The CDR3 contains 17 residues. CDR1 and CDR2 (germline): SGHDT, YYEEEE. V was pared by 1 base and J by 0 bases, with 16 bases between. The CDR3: CASSLNGWGLANYGYTF. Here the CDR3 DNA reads TGTGCCAGCAGCTTGAACGGTTGGGGCCTAGCTAACTATGGCTACACCTTC.

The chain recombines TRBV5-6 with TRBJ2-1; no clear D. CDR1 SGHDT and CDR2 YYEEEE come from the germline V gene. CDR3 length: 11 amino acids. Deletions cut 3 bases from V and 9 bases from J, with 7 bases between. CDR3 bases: TGTGCCAGCAGCTCGGCGATTGAGCAGTTCTTC. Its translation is CASSSAIEQFF.

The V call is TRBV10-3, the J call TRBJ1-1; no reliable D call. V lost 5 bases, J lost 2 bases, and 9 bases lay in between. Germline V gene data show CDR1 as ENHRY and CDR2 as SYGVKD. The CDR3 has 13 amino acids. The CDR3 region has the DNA TGTGCCATCAGTCTTAACAGCAACACTGAAGCTTTCTTT. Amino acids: CAISLNSNTEAFF.

CDR3: CSVGGPSTDTQYF. DNA for the CDR3: TGCAGCGTAGGAGGGCCTAGCACAGATACGCAGTATTTT. The genes are TRBV29-1 and TRBJ2-3, with a possible D match to TRBD2 (6 bases). V gave up 6 bases and J gave up 0 bases, with 10 bases separating them. CDR1 is SQVTM and CDR2 is ANQGSEA in the germline V gene. The CDR3 extends over 13 amino acids.

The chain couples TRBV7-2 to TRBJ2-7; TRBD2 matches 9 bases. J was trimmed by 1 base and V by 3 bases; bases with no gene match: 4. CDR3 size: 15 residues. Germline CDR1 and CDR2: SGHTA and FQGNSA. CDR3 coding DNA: TGTGCCAGCAGCTTGGTTAGCGGGGGTTCCTACGAGCAGTACTTC. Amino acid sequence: CASSLVSGGSYEQYF.

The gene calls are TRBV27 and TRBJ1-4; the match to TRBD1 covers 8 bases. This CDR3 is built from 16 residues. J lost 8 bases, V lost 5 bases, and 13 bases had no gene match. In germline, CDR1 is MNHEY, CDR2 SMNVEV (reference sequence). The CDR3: CASSPRQGPSREKLFF. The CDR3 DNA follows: TGTGCCAGCAGTCCACGACAGGGGCCTTCTAGGGAAAAACTGTTTTTT.

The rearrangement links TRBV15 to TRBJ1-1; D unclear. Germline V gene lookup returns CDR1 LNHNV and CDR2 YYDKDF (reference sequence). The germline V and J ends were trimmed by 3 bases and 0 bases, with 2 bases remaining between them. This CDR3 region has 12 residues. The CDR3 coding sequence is TGTGCCACCAGCAGGCTGAACACTGAAGCTTTCTTT. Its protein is CATSRLNTEAFF. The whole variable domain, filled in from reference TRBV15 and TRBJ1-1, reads DAMVIQNPRYQVTQFGKPVTLSCSQTLNHNVMYWYQQKSSQAPKLLFHYYDKDFNNEADTPDNFQSRRPNTSFCFLDIRSPGLGDTAMYLCATSRLNTEAFFGQGTRLTVV.

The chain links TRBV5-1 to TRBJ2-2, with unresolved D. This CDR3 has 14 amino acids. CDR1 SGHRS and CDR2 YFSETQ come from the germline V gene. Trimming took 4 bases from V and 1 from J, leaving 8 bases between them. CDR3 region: CASSADGNTGELFF. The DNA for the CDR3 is TGCGCCAGCAGCGCTGACGGGAACACCGGGGAGCTGTTTTTT.

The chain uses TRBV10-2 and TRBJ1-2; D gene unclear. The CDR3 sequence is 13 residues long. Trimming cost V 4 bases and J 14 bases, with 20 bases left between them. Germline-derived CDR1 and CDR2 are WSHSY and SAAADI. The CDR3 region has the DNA TGCGCCAGCAGTGTAATGGCAGAACGTGCGGGGACCTTC. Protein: CASSVMAERAGTF.

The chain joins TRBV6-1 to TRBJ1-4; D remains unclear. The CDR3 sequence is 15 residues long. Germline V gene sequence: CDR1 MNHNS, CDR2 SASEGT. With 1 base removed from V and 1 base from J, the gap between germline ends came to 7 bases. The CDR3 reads CASSEGVVTNEKLFF. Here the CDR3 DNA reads TGTGCCAGCAGTGAAGGAGTGGTAACTAATGAAAAACTGTTTTTT.

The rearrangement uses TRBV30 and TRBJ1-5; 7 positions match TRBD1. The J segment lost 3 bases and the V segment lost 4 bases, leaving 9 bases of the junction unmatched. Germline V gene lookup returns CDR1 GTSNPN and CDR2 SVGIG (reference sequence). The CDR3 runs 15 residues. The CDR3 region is CAWTHGTADNQPQHF. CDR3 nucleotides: TGTGCCTGGACCCACGGGACAGCCGACAATCAGCCCCAGCATTTT.

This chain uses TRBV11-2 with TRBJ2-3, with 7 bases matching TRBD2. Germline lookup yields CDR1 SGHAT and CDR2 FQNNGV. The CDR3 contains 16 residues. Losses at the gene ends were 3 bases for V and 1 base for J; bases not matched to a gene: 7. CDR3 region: CASSFGWGGRTDTQYF. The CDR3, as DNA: TGTGCCAGCAGCTTCGGGTGGGGGGGTCGCACAGATACGCAGTATTTT. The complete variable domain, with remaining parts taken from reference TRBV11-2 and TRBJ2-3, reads EAGVAQSPRYKIIEKRQSVAFWCNPISGHATLYWYQQILGQGPKLLIQFQNNGVVDDSQLPKDRFSAERLKGVDSTLKIQPAKLEDSAVYLCASSFGWGGRTDTQYFGPGTRLTVL.

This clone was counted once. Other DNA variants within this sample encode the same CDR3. The CDR3: CASSETYEQYF. The CDR3 nucleotides are TGTGCCAGCAGTGAAACCTACGAGCAGTACTTC. This chain joins TRBV2 and TRBJ2-7; D is uncertain. This CDR3 contains 11 residues. V was clipped by 2 bases and J by 2 bases, with 1 base between them. Germline V gene lookup returns CDR1 SNHLY and CDR2 FYNNEI.

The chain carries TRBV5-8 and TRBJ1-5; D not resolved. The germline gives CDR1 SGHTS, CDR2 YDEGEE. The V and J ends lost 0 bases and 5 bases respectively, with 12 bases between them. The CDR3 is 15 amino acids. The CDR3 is CASSLASDEYQPQHF. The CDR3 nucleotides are TGTGCCAGCAGCTTGGCCTCGGACGAGTATCAGCCCCAGCATTTT.

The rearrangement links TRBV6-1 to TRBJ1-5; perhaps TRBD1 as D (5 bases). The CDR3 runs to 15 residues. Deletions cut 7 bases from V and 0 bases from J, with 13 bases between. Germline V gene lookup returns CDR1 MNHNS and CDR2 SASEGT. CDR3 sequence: CASTGGTYSNQPQHF. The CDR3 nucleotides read TGTGCCAGCACCGGAGGGACTTATAGCAATCAGCCCCAGCATTTT.

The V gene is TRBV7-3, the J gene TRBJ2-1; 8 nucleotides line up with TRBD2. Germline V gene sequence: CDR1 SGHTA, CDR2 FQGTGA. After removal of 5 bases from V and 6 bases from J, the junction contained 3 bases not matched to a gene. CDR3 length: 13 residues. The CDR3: CASSKRGTNEQFF. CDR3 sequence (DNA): TGTGCCAGCAGCAAGCGGGGGACCAATGAGCAGTTCTTC.

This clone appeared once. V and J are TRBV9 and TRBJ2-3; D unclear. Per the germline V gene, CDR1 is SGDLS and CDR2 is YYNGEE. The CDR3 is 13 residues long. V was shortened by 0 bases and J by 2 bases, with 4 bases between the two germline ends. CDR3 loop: CASSVAHTDTQYF. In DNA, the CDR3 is TGTGCCAGCAGCGTAGCCCACACAGATACGCAGTATTTT. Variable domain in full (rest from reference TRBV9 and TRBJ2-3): DSGVTQTPKHLITATGQRVTLRCSPRSGDLSVYWYQQSLDQGLQFLIQYYNGEERAKGNILERFSAQQFPDLHSELNLSSLELGDSALYFCASSVAHTDTQYFGPGTRLTVL.

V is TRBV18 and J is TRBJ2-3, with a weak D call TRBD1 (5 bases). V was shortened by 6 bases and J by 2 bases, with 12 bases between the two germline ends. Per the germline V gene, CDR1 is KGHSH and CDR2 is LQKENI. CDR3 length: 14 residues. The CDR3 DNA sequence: TGTGCCAGCTCCTCGACAGAGATCACAGATACGCAGTATTTT. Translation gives CASSSTEITDTQYF. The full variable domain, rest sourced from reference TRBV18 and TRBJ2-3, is NAGVMQNPRHLVRRRGQEARLRCSPMKGHSHVYWYRQLPEEGLKFMVYLQKENIIDESGMPKERFSAEFPKEGPSILRIQQVVRGDSAAYFCASSSTEITDTQYFGPGTRLTVL.

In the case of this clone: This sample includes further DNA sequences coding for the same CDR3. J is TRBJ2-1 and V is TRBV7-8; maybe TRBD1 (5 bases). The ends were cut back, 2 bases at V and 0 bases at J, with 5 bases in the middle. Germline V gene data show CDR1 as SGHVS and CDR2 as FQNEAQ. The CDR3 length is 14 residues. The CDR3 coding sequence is TGTGCCAGCAGCTTACAGGGCTCCTACAATGAGCAGTTCTTC. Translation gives CASSLQGSYNEQFF.

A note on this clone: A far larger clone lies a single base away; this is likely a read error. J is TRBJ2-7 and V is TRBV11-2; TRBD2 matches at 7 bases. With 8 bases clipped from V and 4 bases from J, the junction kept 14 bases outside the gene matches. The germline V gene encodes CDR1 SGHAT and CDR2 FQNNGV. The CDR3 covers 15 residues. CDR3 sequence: CASGTGGSPVYEQYF. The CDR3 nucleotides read TGTGCCAGCGGCACGGGAGGTTCCCCGGTATACGAGCAGTACTTC.

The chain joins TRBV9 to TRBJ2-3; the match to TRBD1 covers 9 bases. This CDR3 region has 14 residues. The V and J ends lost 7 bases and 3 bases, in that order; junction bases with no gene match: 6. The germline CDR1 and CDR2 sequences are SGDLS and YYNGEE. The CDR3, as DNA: TGTGCCAGCTCCTTGACAGGGGGGACAGATACGCAGTATTTT. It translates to CASSLTGGTDTQYF.